These 25 T cell receptor beta chains were sequenced from one sample in a study of blood T cell repertoires in COVID-19 (dated by TCRdb to the early 2020s). The library was prepared using the immunoSEQ multiplex PCR assay. TCRdb holds this immuneACCESS table with in-frame rearrangements only. Some clones are missing; in checked studies, unresolved V genes explain under half, and the rest has no known cause. The sample yields around 250,000 clones; around 84% were counted once. The top ten clonotypes cover 1.5% of the sample. The sample consisted of peripheral blood. The receptors were sampled from a woman in her 40s who had recovered from COVID-19.

The chain recombines TRBV15 with TRBJ2-7; TRBD1 aligns across 8 bases. The CDR3 is 17 residues long. From germline, CDR1 is LNHNV and CDR2 YYDKDF (reference sequence). The trim removed 3 bases at V and 6 bases at J, leaving 16 bases unmatched. CDR3: CATSSKTGEFSMGEQYF. The CDR3 nucleotides are TGTGCCACCAGCAGTAAGACAGGGGAATTCAGTATGGGCGAGCAGTACTTC.

This clone showed up just a few times. This sequence joins TRBV28 and TRBJ1-1; D is undetermined. The germline V and J ends were trimmed by 6 bases and 10 bases, with 12 bases remaining between them. The germline V gene has CDR1 MDHEN and CDR2 SYDVKM. This CDR3 contains 11 residues. CDR3 in DNA: TGTGCCAGCAGACTAAGAGGGCGAGCTTTCTTT. Translation: CASRLRGRAFF. Filled out from reference TRBV28 and TRBJ1-1, the complete variable domain reads DVKVTQSSRYLVKRTGEKVFLECVQDMDHENMFWYRQDPGLGLRLIYFSYDVKMKEKGDIPEGYSVSREKKERFSLILESASTNQTSMYLCASRLRGRAFFGQGTRLTVV.

The chain combines TRBV30 with TRBJ2-1, with D possibly being TRBD2 (6 bases). V was cut by 3 bases and J by 11 bases, with 17 bases left in between. CDR3 length: 13 amino acids. CDR1 is GTSNPN and CDR2 is SVGIG in the germline V gene (reference sequence). CDR3 sequence (DNA): TGTGCCTGGAGCCCCAACTCGGCGGGGAAGCAGTTCTTC. It translates to CAWSPNSAGKQFF.

This clone was detected ten times or more. This rearrangement joins TRBV4-2 to TRBJ1-2; D may be TRBD1 (6 bases). Trimming pared 4 bases from V and 0 bases from J, leaving 15 bases between. The CDR3 extends over 16 amino acids. Germline V CDR1 and CDR2: LGHNA, YNFKEQ. As DNA, the CDR3 is TGTGCCAGCAGCCCGTACGGACAGACTACTAACTATGGCTACACCTTC. Translating gives CASSPYGQTTNYGYTF.

The chain couples TRBV6-5 to TRBJ2-5, with 8 bases matching TRBD2. Germline loops: CDR1 MNHEY, CDR2 SVGAGI. This CDR3 has 15 amino acids. After removal of 2 bases from V and 2 bases from J, the junction contained 4 bases not matched to a gene. This CDR3 is CASSYIAGIQETQYF. CDR3 coding DNA: TGTGCCAGCAGTTACATAGCGGGGATACAAGAGACCCAGTACTTC.

V gene TRBV7-2 combines with J gene TRBJ1-3; D possibly corresponds to TRBD1 (6 bases). The germline gives CDR1 SGHTA, CDR2 FQGNSA. This CDR3 is built from 16 residues. V was shortened by 1 base and J by 2 bases, with 12 bases between the two germline ends. CDR3 residues: CASSLEQGRAGNTIYF. CDR3 bases: TGTGCCAGCAGCTTAGAGCAGGGGCGCGCTGGAAACACCATATATTTT. Complete variable domain (other parts from reference TRBV7-2 and TRBJ1-3): GAGVSQSPSNKVTEKGKDVELRCDPISGHTALYWYRQSLGQGLEFLIYFQGNSAPDKSGLPSDRFSAERTGGSVSTLTIQRTQQEDSAVYLCASSLEQGRAGNTIYFGEGSWLTVV.

The chain uses TRBV23-1 and TRBJ2-2; 9 bases fit TRBD2. TRBV23-1 is an open reading frame whose function is uncertain. This CDR3 contains 24 residues. Trimming removed 5 bases from V and 0 bases from J; junction bases left unmatched: 28. The CDR3 loop is CASSTWSLKWKAGGPSSNTGELFF. The CDR3, as DNA: TGCGCCAGCAGTACCTGGTCGCTAAAGTGGAAGGCGGGGGGGCCTTCATCGAACACCGGGGAGCTGTTTTTT.

To note about this clone: An end of the junction does not agree with germline; a read error may underlie this. Here the CDR3 reads CASSLSGTSGYEQYF. In DNA form, the CDR3 reads TGTGCCAGCAGTCTATCCGGGACTAGCGGATACGAGCAGTACTTC. The chain recombines TRBV27 with TRBJ2-7; 11 positions match TRBD2. CDR1 is MNHEY, CDR2 SMNVEV, per germline (reference sequence). The CDR3 has 15 amino acids.

The chain joins TRBV3-1 (or the pseudogene TRBV3-2) to TRBJ1-1; TRBD1 matches at 7 bases. Germline V gene lookup returns CDR1 LGHDT and CDR2 YNNKEL (reference sequence). The V segment lost 4 bases and the J segment 3 bases; nucleotides outside the gene matches: 5. The CDR3 has 14 residues. In DNA, the CDR3 is TGTGCCAGCAGCCCGAATGACAGGGACACTGAAGCTTTCTTT. Amino acids: CASSPNDRDTEAFF.

The V gene is TRBV5-1, the J gene TRBJ1-4, with TRBD1 matching over 7 bases. This CDR3 contains 15 residues. With V trimmed by 5 bases and J by 6 bases, 10 bases remained unmatched. Germline loops: CDR1 SGHRS, CDR2 YFSETQ. Here the CDR3 DNA reads TGCGCCAGCAGGGAGGTGGGACAGTTTTATGAAAAACTGTTTTTT. Its protein product is CASREVGQFYEKLFF.

The CDR3 DNA is TGTGCCAGTATTAAATCGGCGGGGACAGGGGTTTACGAGCAGTACTTC. As protein: CASIKSAGTGVYEQYF. V usage is TRBV19 and J usage is TRBJ2-7; TRBD1 matches 10 bases. The CDR3 extends over 16 amino acids. Germline CDR1 is LNHDA and CDR2 is SQIVND (reference sequence). The V and J ends lost 7 bases and 4 bases, in that order; junction bases with no gene match: 13.

The rearrangement uses TRBV19 and TRBJ2-1, with D maybe TRBD2 (6 bases). Trimming left V 7 bases short and J 0 bases short, with 19 bases between. The CDR3 spans 17 residues. CDR1 LNHDA and CDR2 SQIVND come from the germline V gene (reference sequence). The CDR3 DNA sequence: TGTGCCAGTAAGCCGTCGGGGAGGTTATTCTCCTACAATGAGCAGTTCTTC. This translates into CASKPSGRLFSYNEQFF.

The chain links TRBV30 to TRBJ1-6; D may be TRBD1 (6 bases). Germline CDR1 is GTSNPN and CDR2 is SVGIG (reference sequence). V lost 7 bases to trimming and J lost 0 bases, with 19 bases between them. The CDR3 is 17 residues long. The CDR3 DNA follows: TGTGCCTTCAACCGACAAGGGGGTAGCTCCTATAATTCACCCCTCCACTTT. Translated, it gives CAFNRQGGSSYNSPLHF.

This clone came up a few times. CDR3 DNA: TGTGCCAGCAGCCAAGTAGGGGATGGCTACACCTTC. Residues: CASSQVGDGYTF. V usage is TRBV3-1 (or the pseudogene TRBV3-2) and J usage is TRBJ1-2; D may be TRBD1 (5 bases). The germline CDR1 and CDR2 sequences are LGHDT and YNNKEL (reference sequence). The CDR3 covers 12 residues. Trimming took off 1 base at V and 6 bases at J, with 6 bases between the two ends.

The gene calls are TRBV5-6 and TRBJ1-5, with D uncertain. The germline CDR1 and CDR2 sequences are SGHDT and YYEEEE. This CDR3 is built from 13 residues. Trimming left V 4 bases short and J 5 bases short, with 10 bases between. The DNA for the CDR3 is TGTGCCAGCAGCCCAGCCAGGTATCAGCCCCAGCATTTT. The encoded protein is CASSPARYQPQHF.

In this sample, this clone turned up a few times. The rearrangement uses TRBV30 and TRBJ1-2; possible D gene TRBD1, 6 bases. The CDR3 contains 12 residues. Deletions cut 4 bases from V and 8 bases from J, with 14 bases between. Germline assignment: CDR1 GTSNPN and CDR2 SVGIG (reference sequence). The CDR3 loop is CAWTRAQGGYTF. In DNA, the CDR3 is TGTGCCTGGACGAGGGCACAGGGCGGCTACACCTTC.

The genes are TRBV12-5 and TRBJ1-1; D is possibly TRBD1 (5 bases). The CDR3 runs to 13 residues. Trimming took off 7 bases at V and 5 bases at J, with 14 bases between the two ends. Germline assignment: CDR1 LGHNT and CDR2 FRNRAP. The DNA for the CDR3 is TGTGCTAGTGCCCCGGGGGAGGGGACTGAAGCTTTCTTT. This translates into CASAPGEGTEAFF.

The V call is TRBV13, the J call TRBJ1-4; TRBD1 matches at 7 bases. Germline trimming cut 5 bases from V and 8 bases from J; bases unmatched to any gene: 8. CDR1 PRHDT and CDR2 FYEKMQ come from the germline V gene (reference sequence). The CDR3 spans 14 residues. The CDR3 coding sequence is TGTGCCAGCAGCAAAACAGGGACAGAGGAAAAACTGTTTTTT. Translation: CASSKTGTEEKLFF.

The chain carries TRBV2 and TRBJ2-1; D may be TRBD1 (5 bases). The V gene's germline CDR1 is SNHLY and CDR2 FYNNEI. V was clipped by 4 bases and J by 15 bases, with 13 bases between them. CDR3 length: 11 amino acids. CDR3 DNA: TGTGCCAGCAGTGTGCTAACAGGCCCGTTCTTC. Amino acids: CASSVLTGPFF.

The chain uses TRBV9 and TRBJ2-7; 12 nucleotides match TRBD2. Trimming at V came to 3 bases and at J to 4 bases, leaving 5 bases not matched to a gene. The CDR3 consists of 15 residues. Germline V CDR1 and CDR2: SGDLS, YYNGEE. Written as DNA, the CDR3 is TGTGCCAGCAGCGCTCTAGCGGGGGGGCGGTACGAGCAGTACTTC. The encoded protein is CASSALAGGRYEQYF.

Of note for this clone: The same CDR3 also results from other DNA sequences found in this sample. This rearrangement joins TRBV15 to TRBJ2-5, with 10 bases lining up with TRBD1. This CDR3 spans 14 amino acids. After removal of 3 bases from V and 2 bases from J, the junction contained 0 bases not matched to a gene. Germline CDR1 LNHNV, CDR2 YYDKDF (reference sequence). The CDR3 sequence is CATSRDRGQETQYF. In DNA, the CDR3 is TGTGCCACCAGCAGGGACAGGGGGCAAGAGACCCAGTACTTC.

The genes are TRBV6-5 and TRBJ1-4; D might be TRBD1 (6 bases). The CDR3 extends over 16 amino acids. From germline, CDR1 is MNHEY and CDR2 SVGAGI. V gave up 2 bases and J gave up 3 bases, with 13 bases separating them. CDR3 DNA: TGTGCCAGCAGTTACGGGCAGGGGTGGGCTAATGAAAAACTGTTTTTT. Protein: CASSYGQGWANEKLFF.

This clone was seen once. The rearrangement links TRBV19 to TRBJ2-2; D is uncertain. CDR3 size: 14 residues. Germline CDR1 LNHDA, CDR2 SQIVND (reference sequence). Trimming took off 1 base at V and 2 bases at J, with 5 bases between the two ends. The CDR3 spells CASSIGPNTGELFF. CDR3 sequence (DNA): TGTGCCAGTAGTATAGGGCCCAACACCGGGGAGCTGTTTTTT.

V gene TRBV29-1 combines with J gene TRBJ1-1; tentatively, D is TRBD1 (5 bases). The germline V gene has CDR1 SQVTM and CDR2 ANQGSEA. This CDR3 has 13 amino acids. V gave up 3 bases and J gave up 1 base, with 9 bases separating them. CDR3 DNA sequence: TGCAGCGTTGAGGGGCAGCCGAACACTGAAGCTTTCTTT. Amino acid sequence: CSVEGQPNTEAFF.

The chain is built from TRBV30 and TRBJ1-2; no firm D call. The V gene's germline CDR1 is GTSNPN and CDR2 SVGIG (reference sequence). The CDR3 spans 14 residues. Trimming pared 3 bases from V and 8 bases from J, leaving 19 bases between. Here the CDR3 reads CAWRVGLLSGGYTF. In nucleotides, the CDR3 is TGTGCCTGGAGGGTCGGACTACTCAGCGGGGGCTACACCTTC.